One sample yielded the 18 T cell receptor beta chains listed below, sequenced in a study of T cells in pancreatic ductal adenocarcinoma. Surgery without prior neoadjuvant therapy was the treatment of the selected pancreatic ductal adenocarcinoma patients. TCRdb keeps only in-frame clones here, not all; method: immunoSEQ multiplex PCR. Counted here are some 16,000 clones, about nine tenths occurring once; the ten biggest clones make up 0.94%. Sequenced material: PBMCs. All receptors derive from a human donor with pancreatic ductal adenocarcinoma.

The chain carries TRBV18 and TRBJ2-7, with 9 bases identical to TRBD1. The CDR3 runs to 15 residues. The J segment lost 5 bases and the V segment lost 0 bases, leaving 5 bases of the junction unmatched. The V gene's germline CDR1 is KGHSH and CDR2 LQKENI. The CDR3 DNA reads TGTGCCAGCTCACCACCGTCCCGGGACAGGGACGAGCAGTACTTC. Protein sequence: CASSPPSRDRDEQYF.

This chain joins TRBV2 and TRBJ1-5; D call uncertain. This CDR3 has 12 residues. With 5 bases removed from V and 4 bases from J, the gap between germline ends came to 6 bases. Germline V gene data show CDR1 as SNHLY and CDR2 as FYNNEI. Here the CDR3 DNA reads TGTGCCAGCAGTTCGGGAAATCAGCCCCAGCATTTT. Translation gives CASSSGNQPQHF.

J is TRBJ1-4 and V is TRBV7-3; a possible D gene is TRBD1 (5 bases). This CDR3 spans 14 amino acids. With 4 bases removed from V and 8 bases from J, the gap between germline ends came to 14 bases. Germline assignment: CDR1 SGHTA and CDR2 FQGTGA. The CDR3 is CASSSGGPGEKLFF. CDR3 DNA: TGTGCCAGCAGCTCCGGGGGTCCGGGGGAAAAACTGTTTTTT.

The V gene is TRBV7-2, the J gene TRBJ2-7; D perhaps matches TRBD1 (6 bases). The germline V gene has CDR1 SGHTA and CDR2 FQGNSA. The germline V and J ends were trimmed by 2 bases and 1 base, with 9 bases remaining between them. The CDR3 extends over 14 amino acids. This CDR3 reads CASSLMGASYEQYF. The DNA of the CDR3 is TGTGCCAGCAGCTTAATGGGGGCGTCCTACGAGCAGTACTTC. The complete variable domain, with remaining parts taken from reference TRBV7-2 and TRBJ2-7, reads GAGVSQSPSNKVTEKGKDVELRCDPISGHTALYWYRQSLGQGLEFLIYFQGNSAPDKSGLPSDRFSAERTGGSVSTLTIQRTQQEDSAVYLCASSLMGASYEQYFGPGTRLTVT.

This clone was observed once. This rearrangement joins TRBV28 to TRBJ1-3; 9 bases match TRBD1. This CDR3 has 16 amino acids. Germline V gene lookup returns CDR1 MDHEN and CDR2 SYDVKM. The ends lost 6 bases at V and 4 bases at J; junction bases unmatched: 10. In DNA, the CDR3 is TGTGCCAGCAGCACAACAGGGGGCGCGTTAGGAAACACCATATATTTT. It codes for CASSTTGGALGNTIYF.

The rearrangement joins TRBV30 to TRBJ1-1, with D possibly TRBD1 on 5 matching bases. V lost 0 bases and J lost 1, with 15 bases in between. Germline-derived CDR1 and CDR2 are GTSNPN and SVGIG (reference sequence). The CDR3 covers 16 residues. In DNA form, the CDR3 reads TGTGCCTGGAGTGTACAAGTCCCAGGGCCGAACACTGAAGCTTTCTTT. Amino acid sequence: CAWSVQVPGPNTEAFF.

The V call is TRBV28, the J call TRBJ2-1; 12 bases are a match to TRBD2. CDR3 size: 16 residues. CDR1 and CDR2 from the germline V gene are MDHEN and SYDVKM. V shed 5 bases and J 6 bases; nucleotides not matched to a gene: 8. The CDR3 nucleotides read TGTGCCAGCAGTGGATCTAGCGGGGGGGCCCTCAATGAGCAGTTCTTC. Protein: CASSGSSGGALNEQFF.

The chain couples TRBV14 to TRBJ2-5; D gene uncertain. This CDR3 spans 16 amino acids. CDR1 is SGHDN and CDR2 is FVKESK in the germline V gene. With 0 bases removed from V and 1 base from J, the gap between germline ends came to 12 bases. The CDR3, as DNA: TGTGCCAGCAGCCAAGATAAGTGGCAGATCCAAGAGACCCAGTACTTC. Translating it yields CASSQDKWQIQETQYF.

V usage is TRBV5-1 and J usage is TRBJ2-5, with TRBD2 identical over 10 bases. The germline V gene encodes CDR1 SGHRS and CDR2 YFSETQ. J gave up 3 bases and V 4 bases, and 3 bases lay outside the gene matches. This CDR3 is built from 14 residues. CDR3 DNA sequence: TGCGCCAGCAGCCGACTAGCGGGTGAAGAGACCCAGTACTTC. Translated, it gives CASSRLAGEETQYF.

The chain employs TRBV5-8 and TRBJ1-1; D is perhaps TRBD1 (5 bases). This CDR3 comprises 14 residues. Germline V lookup: CDR1 SGHTS, CDR2 YDEGEE. V lost 2 bases, J lost 1 base, and 9 bases lay in between. The CDR3 coding sequence is TGTGCCAGCAGCTTATTTAGGGGGAACACTGAAGCTTTCTTT. Translation gives CASSLFRGNTEAFF.

The chain recombines TRBV28 with TRBJ1-2; D not resolved. Germline V gives CDR1 MDHEN, CDR2 SYDVKM. The length of the CDR3 is 14 residues. Trimming stripped 3 bases from V and 4 bases from J, with 12 bases between. CDR3 DNA sequence: TGTGCCAGCAGTTTCCCTTCCGGCGGCTATGGCTACACCTTC. Its translation is CASSFPSGGYGYTF.

This chain links TRBV5-5 with TRBJ1-2; the D gene is possibly TRBD1 (5 bases). Trimming shortened V by 2 bases and J by 3 bases, and 8 bases separated the two germline ends. Germline V CDR1 and CDR2: SGHKS, YYEKEE (reference sequence). This CDR3 contains 13 residues. The CDR3 loop reads CASSLQADYGYTF. The CDR3 region has the DNA TGTGCCAGCAGCTTACAGGCAGACTATGGCTACACCTTC.

This rearrangement joins TRBV2 to TRBJ2-3, with 7 bases matching TRBD1. Germline V lookup: CDR1 SNHLY, CDR2 FYNNEI. The CDR3 runs 14 residues. With 6 bases clipped from V and 0 bases from J, the junction kept 3 bases outside the gene matches. The CDR3 loop is CASRLQGSTDTQYF. As DNA, the CDR3 is TGTGCCAGCAGATTACAGGGGAGCACAGATACGCAGTATTTT.

V and J are TRBV28 and TRBJ2-1; D remains ambiguous. This CDR3 region has 13 residues. Germline V lookup: CDR1 MDHEN, CDR2 SYDVKM. The ends were cut back, 3 bases at V and 5 bases at J, with 8 bases in the middle. The CDR3 sequence: CASSFKENNEQFF. The CDR3 region has the DNA TGTGCCAGCAGTTTTAAGGAGAACAATGAGCAGTTCTTC.

The chain has TRBV10-1 and TRBJ2-7; 11 positions agree with TRBD1. Per the germline V gene, CDR1 is WNHNN and CDR2 is SYGVQD (reference sequence). The CDR3 consists of 15 residues. V shed 6 bases, J shed 3 bases, and the junction held 7 bases outside the gene matches. The CDR3 sequence is CASSVPGQGVYEQYF. CDR3 DNA sequence: TGCGCCAGCAGCGTACCGGGACAGGGGGTCTACGAGCAGTACTTC.

The V gene is TRBV4-2, the J gene TRBJ2-7, with 7 bases lining up with TRBD1. Losses at the gene ends were 1 base for V and 0 bases for J; bases not matched to a gene: 3. The germline V gene has CDR1 LGHNA and CDR2 YNFKEQ. This CDR3 is 15 amino acids long. Here the CDR3 DNA reads TGTGCCAGCAGCCAAGTAGGACAGGCCTCCTACGAGCAGTACTTC. Translating gives CASSQVGQASYEQYF.

The rearrangement joins TRBV30 to TRBJ1-3; tentatively, D is TRBD1 (5 bases). The germline V gene encodes CDR1 GTSNPN and CDR2 SVGIG (reference sequence). This CDR3 has 13 residues. Trimming removed 5 bases from V and 3 bases from J, with 11 bases in between. CDR3 sequence (DNA): TGTGCCTGGGGGGGAGGAGTTGGAAACACCATATATTTT. Encoded protein: CAWGGGVGNTIYF.

The rearrangement uses TRBV7-3 and TRBJ2-7; 8 bases align to TRBD2. The CDR3 spans 15 residues. CDR1 is SGHTA and CDR2 is FQGTGA in the germline V gene. J lost 0 bases, V lost 1 base, and 2 bases had no gene match. CDR3 loop: CASSLMSGGSYEQYF. The CDR3, as DNA: TGTGCCAGCAGCTTAATGAGCGGGGGCTCCTACGAGCAGTACTTC.